This T cell receptor beta chain was profiled in a study of regulatory T cells in long-lasting Graves disease. Time point given: newly diagnosed GD, antithyroid drugs for less than 3 months. Generation of the TCR library employed RNA extracted from PBMCs. About 8.8 milliliters of peripheral blood went into EDTA tubes. To make TCR beta libraries, researchers used iRepertoire HTBI primers and Arm-PCR of CDR3 regions. MiXCR, run by TCRdb on the multiplex PCR reads, gives a single entry per CDR3 protein. Of around 470,000 distinct CDR3 sequences in the sample, approximately 14% are singletons; the top ten hold approximately 15%. CDR1 and CDR2 (germline): SGDLS, YYNGEE. V was trimmed by 3 bases and J by 5 bases, leaving 15 bases between them. This CDR3 has 15 residues. This clonotype came up a few times. Its antigen is as yet unknown. Study-level results: TRBV28 was favored in persistent disease, as were TRBJ1-2 and TRBJ2-5.

These data are also associated with another study on T cells in Graves' hyperthyroidism and ophthalmopathy. That report notes: A first-round RT-PCR of the TCR CDR3 used the HTBI primer set. Stable hyperthyroidism was separated from ophthalmopathy by a model based on 13 V-J features.

V usage is TRBV9 and J usage is TRBJ2-1; D gene uncertain. The source of this sequence is a woman in her 50s with Graves disease. Sequenced material: peripheral blood mononuclear cells (PBMCs), taken at new diagnosis, from a patient treated with antithyroid drugs. CDR3 nucleotide sequence: TGTGCCAGCAGCGCCCCTGGTAGGGCTAACAATGAGCAGTTCTTC. It specifies CASSAPGRANNEQFF.